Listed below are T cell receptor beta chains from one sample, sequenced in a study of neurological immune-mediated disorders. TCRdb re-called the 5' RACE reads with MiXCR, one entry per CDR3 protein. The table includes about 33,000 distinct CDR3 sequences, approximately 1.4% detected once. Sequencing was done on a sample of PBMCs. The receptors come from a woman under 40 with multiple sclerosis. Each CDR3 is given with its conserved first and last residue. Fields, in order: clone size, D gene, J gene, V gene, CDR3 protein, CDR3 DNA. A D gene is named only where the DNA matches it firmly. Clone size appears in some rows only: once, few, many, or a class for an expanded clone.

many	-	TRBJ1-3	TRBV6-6	CASNTTGYGNTIYF	TGTGCCAGCAACACAACAGGGTATGGAAACACCATATATTTT
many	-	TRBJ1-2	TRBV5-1	CASSLEGRTYGYTF	TGCGCCAGCAGCTTGGAGGGACGGACGTATGGCTACACCTTC
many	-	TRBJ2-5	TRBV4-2	CASSQQRGTQETQYF	TGTGCCAGCAGCCAGCAAAGGGGCACCCAAGAGACCCAGTACTTC
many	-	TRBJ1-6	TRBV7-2	CASSLGRHPNSPLHF	TGTGCCAGCAGCTTAGGGAGACATCCGAATTCACCCCTCCACTTT
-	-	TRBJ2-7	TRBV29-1	CSVRDKRSYEQYF	TGCAGCGTTAGGGATAAGCGGTCCTACGAGCAGTACTTC
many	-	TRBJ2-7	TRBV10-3	CAIRTSSRDYEQYF	TGTGCCATCAGAACTAGCTCACGGGACTACGAGCAGTACTTC
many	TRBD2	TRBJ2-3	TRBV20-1	CSARGGVSTDTQYF	TGCAGTGCCCGGGGGGGCGTAAGCACAGATACGCAGTATTTT
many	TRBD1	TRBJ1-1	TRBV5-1	CASSLTGDLAFF	TGCGCCAGCAGCTTAACAGGGGATTTGGCTTTCTTT
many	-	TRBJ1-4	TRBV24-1	CATRNGREEEEKLFF	TGTGCCACCAGGAACGGACGGGAGGAGGAAGAAAAACTGTTTTTT
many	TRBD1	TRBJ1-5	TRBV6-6	CASSPRTGREGQPQHF	TGTGCCAGCAGTCCTCGGACAGGGCGGGAGGGTCAGCCCCAGCATTTT
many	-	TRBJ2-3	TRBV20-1	CSARGAPTDTQYF	TGCAGTGCCCGGGGGGCCCCCACAGATACGCAGTATTTT
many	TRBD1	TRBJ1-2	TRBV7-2	CASSLAGAEGARYGYTF	TGTGCCAGCAGCTTAGCAGGGGCGGAGGGGGCGCGCTATGGCTACACCTTC
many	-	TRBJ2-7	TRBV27	CASSLTRTLSYEQYF	TGTGCCAGCAGTTTGACAAGAACGTTAAGTTACGAGCAGTACTTC
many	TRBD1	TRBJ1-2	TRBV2	CASSLNRQGRNYGYTF	TGTGCCAGCAGTCTTAATAGACAGGGAAGAAACTATGGCTACACCTTC
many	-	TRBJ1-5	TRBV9	CASSRSTGFAQPQHF	TGTGCCAGCAGCCGCTCAACAGGGTTTGCTCAGCCCCAGCATTTT
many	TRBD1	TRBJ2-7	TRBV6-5	CASTRDRDRVLYEQYF	TGTGCCAGCACGAGGGACCGGGACAGGGTCCTCTACGAGCAGTACTTC
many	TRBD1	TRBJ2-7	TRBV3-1	CASSHPGQGNEQYF	TGTGCCAGCAGCCACCCGGGACAGGGAAACGAGCAGTACTTC
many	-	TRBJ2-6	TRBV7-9	CASSLSESGANVLTF	TGTGCCAGCAGCTTATCGGAATCTGGGGCCAACGTCCTGACTTTC
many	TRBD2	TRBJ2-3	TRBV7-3	CASSLSGGGAVTQYF	TGTGCCAGCAGCTTAAGCGGCGGGGGGGCCGTTACGCAGTATTTT
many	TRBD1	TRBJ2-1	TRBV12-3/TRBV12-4	CASSLGGTGSPFF	TGTGCCAGCAGTTTAGGGGGGACAGGGAGCCCGTTCTTC
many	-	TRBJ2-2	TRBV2	CASSELRGSTGELFF	TGTGCCAGCAGTGAATTGAGGGGTTCCACCGGGGAGCTGTTTTTT
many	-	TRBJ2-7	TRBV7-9	CASSLFPSNYEQYF	TGTGCCAGCAGCTTATTTCCTTCAAACTACGAGCAGTACTTC
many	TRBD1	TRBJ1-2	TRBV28	CASTPGGEGYTF	TGTGCCAGCACGCCAGGGGGGGAGGGCTACACCTTC
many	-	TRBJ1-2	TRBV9	CASSVEGPYGYTF	TGTGCCAGCAGCGTAGAAGGCCCCTATGGCTACACCTTC
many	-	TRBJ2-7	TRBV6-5	CASRGGSYEQYF	TGTGCCAGCCGAGGGGGTTCCTACGAGCAGTACTTC
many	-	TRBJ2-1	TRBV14	CASSLGTEQFF	TGTGCCAGCAGCCTGGGGACAGAGCAGTTCTTC
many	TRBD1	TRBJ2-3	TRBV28	CASSYVGTGTDTQYF	TGTGCCAGCAGTTATGTGGGGACAGGGACAGATACGCAGTATTTT
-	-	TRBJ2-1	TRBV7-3	CASSLTRSYNEQFF	TGTGCCAGCAGCTTAACCAGGTCCTACAATGAGCAGTTCTTC
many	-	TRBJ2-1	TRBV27	CASSLFLDSYNEQFF	TGTGCCAGCAGTTTATTTCTGGATTCCTACAATGAGCAGTTCTTC
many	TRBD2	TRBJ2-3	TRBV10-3	CAISEGTSGGGNTQYF	TGTGCCATCAGTGAGGGGACTAGCGGGGGCGGCAATACGCAGTATTTT
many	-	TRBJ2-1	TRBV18	CASSPVGGGEFF	TGTGCCAGCTCACCGGTAGGTGGGGGCGAGTTCTTC
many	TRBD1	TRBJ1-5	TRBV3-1	CASSLPRDRGSRQPQHF	TGTGCCAGCAGCCTCCCTAGGGACAGGGGTTCGCGCCAGCCCCAGCATTTT
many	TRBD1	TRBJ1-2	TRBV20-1	CSAQQTGPVYGYTF	TGCAGTGCTCAACAGACAGGGCCGGTCTATGGCTACACCTTC
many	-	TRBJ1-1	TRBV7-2	CASSLGGSVNTEAFF	TGTGCCAGCAGCCTAGGTGGGTCGGTGAACACTGAAGCTTTCTTT
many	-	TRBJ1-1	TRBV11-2	CASSLRQTPTEGFF	TGTGCCAGCAGCTTGAGACAGACCCCCACTGAAGGTTTCTTT
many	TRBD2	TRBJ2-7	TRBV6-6	CASSYPTSGYEQYF	TGTGCCAGCAGTTACCCTACTAGCGGCTACGAGCAGTACTTC
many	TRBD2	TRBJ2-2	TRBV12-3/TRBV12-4	CASSDISGGGTGELFF	TGTGCCAGCAGTGACATTAGCGGGGGAGGCACCGGGGAGCTGTTTTTT
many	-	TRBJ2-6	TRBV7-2	CASSRLSPSGANVLTF	TGTGCCAGCAGCCGACTATCACCCTCTGGGGCCAACGTCCTGACTTTC
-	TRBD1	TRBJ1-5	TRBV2	CASSEHIQGQPQHF	TGTGCCAGCAGCGAACACATACAGGGGCAGCCCCAGCATTTT
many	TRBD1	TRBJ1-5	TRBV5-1	CASSLGDRGFGNQPQHF	TGCGCCAGCAGCTTGGGGGACAGGGGTTTCGGCAATCAGCCCCAGCATTTT
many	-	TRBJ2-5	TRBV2	CASSETRSQETQYF	TGTGCCAGCAGTGAGACAAGGAGCCAAGAGACCCAGTACTTC
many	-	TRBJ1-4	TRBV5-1	CASRGEDEKLFF	TGCGCCAGCAGGGGCGAGGATGAAAAACTGTTTTTT